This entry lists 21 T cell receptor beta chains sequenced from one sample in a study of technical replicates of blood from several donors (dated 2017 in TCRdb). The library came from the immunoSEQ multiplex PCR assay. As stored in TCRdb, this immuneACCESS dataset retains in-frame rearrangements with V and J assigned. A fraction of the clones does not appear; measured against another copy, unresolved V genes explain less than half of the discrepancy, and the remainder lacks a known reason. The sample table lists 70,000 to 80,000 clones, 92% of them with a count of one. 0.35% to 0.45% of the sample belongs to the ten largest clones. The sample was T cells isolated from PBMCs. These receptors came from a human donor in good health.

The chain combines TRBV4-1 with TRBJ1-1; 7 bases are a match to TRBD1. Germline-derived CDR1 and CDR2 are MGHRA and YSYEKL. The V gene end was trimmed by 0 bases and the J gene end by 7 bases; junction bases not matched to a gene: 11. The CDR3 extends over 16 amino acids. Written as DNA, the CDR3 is TGCGCCAGCAGCCAAGAAGGCGGCAGGGGGGCCTTTGAAGCTTTCTTT. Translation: CASSQEGGRGAFEAFF.

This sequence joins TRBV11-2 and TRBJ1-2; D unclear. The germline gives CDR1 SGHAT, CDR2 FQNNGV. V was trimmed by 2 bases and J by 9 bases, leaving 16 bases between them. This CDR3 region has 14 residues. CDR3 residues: CASSLPGSSSSYTF. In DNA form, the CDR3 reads TGTGCCAGCAGCTTACCCGGATCGTCTAGCAGCTACACCTTC.

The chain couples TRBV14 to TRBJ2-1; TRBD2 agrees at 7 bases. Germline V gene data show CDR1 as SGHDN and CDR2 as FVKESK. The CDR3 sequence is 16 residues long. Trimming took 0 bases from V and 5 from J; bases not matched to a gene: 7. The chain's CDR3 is CASSQEGLAVDNEQFF. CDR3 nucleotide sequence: TGTGCCAGCAGCCAAGAAGGGCTAGCGGTCGACAATGAGCAGTTCTTC.

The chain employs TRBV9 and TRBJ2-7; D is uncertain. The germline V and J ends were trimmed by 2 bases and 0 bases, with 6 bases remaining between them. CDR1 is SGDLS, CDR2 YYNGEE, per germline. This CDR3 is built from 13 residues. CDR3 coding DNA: TGTGCCAGCAGCGTGGGCGACTCCTACGAGCAGTACTTC. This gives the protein CASSVGDSYEQYF.

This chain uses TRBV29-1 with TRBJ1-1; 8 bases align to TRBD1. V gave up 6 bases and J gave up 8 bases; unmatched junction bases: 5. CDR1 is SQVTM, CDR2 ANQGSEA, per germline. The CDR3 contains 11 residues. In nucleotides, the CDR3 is TGCAGCGTAGGACAGGGACGGGAAGCTTTCTTT. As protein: CSVGQGREAFF.

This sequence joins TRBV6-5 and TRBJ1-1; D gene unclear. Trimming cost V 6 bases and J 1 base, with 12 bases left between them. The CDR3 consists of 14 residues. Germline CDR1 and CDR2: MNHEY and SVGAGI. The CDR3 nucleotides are TGTGCCAGCAGCCTCGGGGTTGGGAACACTGAAGCTTTCTTT. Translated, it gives CASSLGVGNTEAFF.

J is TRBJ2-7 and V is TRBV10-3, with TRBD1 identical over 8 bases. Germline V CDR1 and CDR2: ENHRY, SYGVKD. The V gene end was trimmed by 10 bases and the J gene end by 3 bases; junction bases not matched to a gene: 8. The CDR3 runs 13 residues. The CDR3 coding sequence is TGTGCCAGTTCCGGGACAGGACTCTACGAGCAGTACTTC. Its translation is CASSGTGLYEQYF.

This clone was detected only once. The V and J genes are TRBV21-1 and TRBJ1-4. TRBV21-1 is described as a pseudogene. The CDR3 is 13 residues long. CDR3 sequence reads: CASSKAKASTLFF. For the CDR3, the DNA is TGTGCCAGCAGCAAAGCTAAAGCGAGTACACTCTTTTTT.

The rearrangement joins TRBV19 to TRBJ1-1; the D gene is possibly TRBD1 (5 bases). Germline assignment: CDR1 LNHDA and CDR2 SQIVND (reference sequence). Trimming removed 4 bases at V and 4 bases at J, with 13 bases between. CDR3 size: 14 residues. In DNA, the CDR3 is TGTGCCAGTAGTACGAATCCGGGGGGCACTGAAGCTTTCTTT. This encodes CASSTNPGGTEAFF.

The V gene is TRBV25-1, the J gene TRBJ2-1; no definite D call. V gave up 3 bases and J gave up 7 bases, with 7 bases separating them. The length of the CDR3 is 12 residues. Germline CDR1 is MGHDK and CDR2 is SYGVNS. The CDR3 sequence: CASSDTPNEQFF. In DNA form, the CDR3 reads TGTGCCAGCAGTGACACTCCAAATGAGCAGTTCTTC.

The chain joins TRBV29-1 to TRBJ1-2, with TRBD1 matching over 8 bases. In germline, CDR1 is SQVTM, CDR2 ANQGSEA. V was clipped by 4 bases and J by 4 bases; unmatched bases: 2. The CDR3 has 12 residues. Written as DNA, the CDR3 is TGCAGCGTTGTCGACAGGGGCTATGGCTACACCTTC. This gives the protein CSVVDRGYGYTF.

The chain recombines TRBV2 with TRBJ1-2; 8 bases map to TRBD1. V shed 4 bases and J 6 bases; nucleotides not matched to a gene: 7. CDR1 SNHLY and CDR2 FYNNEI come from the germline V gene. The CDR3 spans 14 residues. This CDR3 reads CASSVTRGLDGYTF. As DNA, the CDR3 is TGTGCCAGCAGTGTTACCAGGGGGCTGGATGGCTACACCTTC.

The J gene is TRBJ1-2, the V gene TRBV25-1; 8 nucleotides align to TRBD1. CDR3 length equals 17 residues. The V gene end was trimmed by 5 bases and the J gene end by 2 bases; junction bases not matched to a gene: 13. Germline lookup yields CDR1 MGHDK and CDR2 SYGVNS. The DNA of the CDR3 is TGTGCCAGCAGTTCAGTGGGGAAAACAGGGGGGAACTATGGCTACACCTTC. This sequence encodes CASSSVGKTGGNYGYTF.

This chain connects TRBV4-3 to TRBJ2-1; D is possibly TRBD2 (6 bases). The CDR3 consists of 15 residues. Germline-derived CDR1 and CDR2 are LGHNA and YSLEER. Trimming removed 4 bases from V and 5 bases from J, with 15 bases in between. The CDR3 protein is CASSPEGERNNEQFF. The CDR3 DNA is TGCGCCAGCAGCCCGGAGGGAGAACGCAACAATGAGCAGTTCTTC.

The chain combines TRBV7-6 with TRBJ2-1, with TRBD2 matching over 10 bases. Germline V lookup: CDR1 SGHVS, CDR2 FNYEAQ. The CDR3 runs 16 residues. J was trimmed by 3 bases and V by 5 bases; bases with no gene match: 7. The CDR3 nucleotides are TGTGCCAGCAGCCAAACTAGCGGGGAATACTACAATGAGCAGTTCTTC. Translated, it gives CASSQTSGEYYNEQFF. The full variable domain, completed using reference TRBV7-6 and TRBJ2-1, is GAGVSQSPRYKVTKRGQDVALRCDPISGHVSLYWYRQALGQGPEFLTYFNYEAQQDKSGLPNDRFSAERPEGSISTLTIQRTEQRDSAMYRCASSQTSGEYYNEQFFGPGTRLTVL.

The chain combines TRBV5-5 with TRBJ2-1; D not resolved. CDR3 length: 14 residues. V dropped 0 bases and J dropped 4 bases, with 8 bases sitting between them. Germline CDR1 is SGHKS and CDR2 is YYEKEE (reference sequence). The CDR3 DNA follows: TGTGCCAGCAGCTTGGCCTCTGTGTACAATGAGCAGTTCTTC. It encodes CASSLASVYNEQFF. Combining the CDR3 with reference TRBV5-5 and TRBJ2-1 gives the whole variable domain DAGVTQSPTHLIKTRGQQVTLRCSPISGHKSVSWYQQVLGQGPQFIFQYYEKEERGRGNFPDRFSARQFPNYSSELNVNALLLGDSALYLCASSLASVYNEQFFGPGTRLTVL.

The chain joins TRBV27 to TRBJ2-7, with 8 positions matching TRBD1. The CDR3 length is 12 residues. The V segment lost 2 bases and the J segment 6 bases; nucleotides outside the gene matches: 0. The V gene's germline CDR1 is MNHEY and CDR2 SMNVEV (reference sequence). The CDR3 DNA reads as TGTGCCAGCAGTTTAACAGGGGGCGAGCAGTACTTC. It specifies CASSLTGGEQYF.

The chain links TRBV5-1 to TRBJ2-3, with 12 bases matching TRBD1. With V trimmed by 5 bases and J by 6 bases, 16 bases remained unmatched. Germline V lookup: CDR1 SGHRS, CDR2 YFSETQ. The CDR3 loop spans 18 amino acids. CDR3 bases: TGCGCCAGCAGTTCGCGGCCGGGACAGGGGGCAATTAGGGATACGCAGTATTTT. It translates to CASSSRPGQGAIRDTQYF.

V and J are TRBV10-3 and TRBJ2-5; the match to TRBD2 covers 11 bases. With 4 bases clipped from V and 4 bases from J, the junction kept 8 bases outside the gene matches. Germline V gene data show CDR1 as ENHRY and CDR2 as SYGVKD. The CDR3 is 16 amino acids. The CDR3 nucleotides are TGTGCCATCAGTGGGGGTAGCGGGGGGGGGCGAGAGACCCAGTACTTC. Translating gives CAISGGSGGGRETQYF.

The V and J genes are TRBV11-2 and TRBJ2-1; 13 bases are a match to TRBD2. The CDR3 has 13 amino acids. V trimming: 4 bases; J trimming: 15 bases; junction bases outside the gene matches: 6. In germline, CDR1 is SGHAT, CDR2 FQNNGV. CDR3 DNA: TGTGCCAGCAGCTCTGGGACTAGCGGGAACTTGTTCTTC. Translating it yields CASSSGTSGNLFF.

In DNA form, the CDR3 reads TGTGCCAGCAGCTACTTAAACGGGGACAATTATAGCAATCAGCCCCAGCATTTT. As protein: CASSYLNGDNYSNQPQHF. This chain joins TRBV7-8 and TRBJ1-5, with D possibly matching TRBD1 (6 bases). Trimming left V 4 bases short and J 0 bases short, with 19 bases between. The CDR3 covers 18 residues. Germline V lookup: CDR1 SGHVS, CDR2 FQNEAQ.